What follows describes a single TCR beta chain. Its antigen is unidentified. This table comes from immunoSEQ multiplex PCR, and its TCRdb copy is limited to in-frame clones, with some not included. In the table there are more than 95,000 clones, roughly 84% of which are singletons. This specimen comes from a study of graft-versus-host responses after intestinal transplantation. Overall study: Induction with anti-thymocyte globulin, then tacrolimus and steroids for three to four years, was given to all recipients.

Study conclusions and caveats: Declines in HvG clones occurring early post-transplant were associated with peak circulating GvH clone levels.

The CDR3 contains 15 residues. Germline assignment: CDR1 SGHNT and CDR2 YENEEA. Losses at the gene ends were 3 bases for V and 4 bases for J; bases not matched to a gene: 7. The J gene is TRBJ1-2, the V gene TRBV11-3; 8 bases agree with TRBD1. Source: unstimulated CD4+ T cells sorted from spleen or lymph node cells, taken before intestinal transplant. This TCR derives from a human donor who received an intestinal transplant. Here the CDR3 DNA reads TGTGCCAGCAGCTTTACGGGACAGGAGCGCTATGGCTACACCTTC. Encoded protein: CASSFTGQERYGYTF.